Each of the 19 T cell receptor beta chains below was sequenced from the same sample in a study of shared clonotypes between healthy human individuals (dated by TCRdb to 2018 to 2020). Receptor libraries were prepared by the immunoSEQ multiplex PCR assay. TCRdb took this table from immuneACCESS and kept in-frame rearrangements with V and J called. Such tables lack part of the clones; where checked against another copy, unresolved V genes explain under half of the gap, and the rest is unexplained. The sample has some 2,000,000 clones on record, over 85% of them singletons. Together, the top ten hold under 0.15% of the sample. Sequences were obtained from naive CD4+ T cells sorted from blood. The cell subset or site label on this specimen signifies: CD45RA+ positively selected. The source is a man between 18 and 35 years old in good health.

The rearrangement joins TRBV25-1 to TRBJ2-5, with 7 nucleotides matching TRBD2. CDR1 is MGHDK and CDR2 is SYGVNS in the germline V gene. This CDR3 has 15 residues. The ends lost 1 base at V and 3 bases at J; junction bases unmatched: 5. The CDR3 nucleotides read TGTGCCAGCAGTGAATGGGGGGGATCCAAAGAGACCCAGTACTTC. Its translation is CASSEWGGSKETQYF.

The chain combines TRBV11-3 with TRBJ2-3; D is undetermined. This CDR3 region has 15 residues. V gave up 0 bases and J gave up 3 bases, with 10 bases separating them. Germline loops: CDR1 SGHNT, CDR2 YENEEA. The CDR3 here is CASSLDGLGTDTQYF. CDR3 nucleotides: TGTGCCAGCAGCTTAGATGGCCTGGGGACAGATACGCAGTATTTT.

The rearrangement joins TRBV6-5 to TRBJ2-7; 10 nucleotides align to TRBD1. There are 16 residues in the CDR3. Germline assignment: CDR1 MNHEY and CDR2 SVGAGI. Trimming cost V 0 bases and J 3 bases; bases outside gene matches: 5. The CDR3 reads CASSYSLGDRGYEQYF. In DNA, the CDR3 is TGTGCCAGCAGTTACTCCCTCGGGGACAGGGGCTACGAGCAGTACTTC.

Only one count was recorded for this clone. CDR3 residues: CASREGGTYGYTF. The CDR3 DNA reads as TGCGCCAGCAGAGAGGGCGGAACCTATGGCTACACCTTC. V and J are TRBV5-1 and TRBJ1-2; D call uncertain. Trimming removed 5 bases at V and 4 bases at J, with 12 bases between. CDR3 size: 13 residues. Germline V gene data show CDR1 as SGHRS and CDR2 as YFSETQ.

The chain carries TRBV28 and TRBJ1-2, with D unresolved. The V and J ends lost 7 bases and 2 bases respectively, with 11 bases between them. This CDR3 is built from 13 residues. Germline lookup yields CDR1 MDHEN and CDR2 SYDVKM. The CDR3 DNA follows: TGTGCCAGCACCCCTCCGGGGAACTATGGCTACACCTTC. It is translated as CASTPPGNYGYTF.

This rearrangement joins TRBV5-1 to TRBJ1-1; tentative D call: TRBD1 (5 bases). The CDR3 spans 16 residues. Trimming left V 1 base short and J 1 base short, with 14 bases between. Germline V gene sequence: CDR1 SGHRS, CDR2 YFSETQ. CDR3 sequence reads: CASSLNPNQGNTEAFF. The CDR3 bases are TGCGCCAGCAGCTTGAACCCAAATCAGGGGAACACTGAAGCTTTCTTT. The full variable domain, completed using reference TRBV5-1 and TRBJ1-1, is KAGVTQTPRYLIKTRGQQVTLSCSPISGHRSVSWYQQTPGQGLQFLFEYFSETQRNKGNFPGRFSGRQFSNSRSEMNVSTLELGDSALYLCASSLNPNQGNTEAFFGQGTRLTVV.

This chain links TRBV7-9 with TRBJ1-1; no clear D gene. CDR3 length equals 13 residues. Germline V CDR1 and CDR2: SEHNR, FQNEAQ (reference sequence). Trimming took 3 bases from V and 5 from J, leaving 10 bases between them. The CDR3 spells CASSLDEKTEAFF. For the CDR3, the DNA is TGTGCCAGCAGCTTGGATGAGAAGACTGAAGCTTTCTTT.

The V call is TRBV5-1, the J call TRBJ2-7; perhaps D is TRBD1 or TRBD2 (5 bases each). From germline, CDR1 is SGHRS and CDR2 YFSETQ. There are 15 residues in the CDR3. Trimming removed 2 bases from V and 1 base from J, with 13 bases in between. CDR3 in DNA: TGCGCCAGCAGCTTCGAGGGTTCAGGGTCCTACGAGCAGTACTTC. It encodes CASSFEGSGSYEQYF.

This clone was counted many times. The rearrangement uses TRBV29-1 and TRBJ1-2; no reliable D call. V was trimmed by 3 bases and J by 3 bases, leaving 11 bases between them. This CDR3 region has 13 residues. Looked up from germline, CDR1 is SQVTM and CDR2 is ANQGSEA. In DNA, the CDR3 is TGCAGCGTTGAGGAGGACGGATACTATGGCTACACCTTC. Protein sequence: CSVEEDGYYGYTF.

This chain's CDR3 is CASRSGVELADTQYF. CDR3 DNA: TGTGCAAGTCGCTCGGGAGTCGAGTTGGCAGATACGCAGTATTTT. V gene TRBV12-2 combines with J gene TRBJ2-3; the listed D gene, TRBD2, was not tested against the DNA. TRBV12-2 is a pseudogene locus. The CDR3 has 15 amino acids.

The chain uses TRBV28 and TRBJ1-5; no reliable D call. The germline V gene has CDR1 MDHEN and CDR2 SYDVKM. The CDR3 loop spans 13 amino acids. The V and J ends lost 2 bases and 3 bases respectively, with 5 bases between them. The CDR3 spells CASSLVDNQPQHF. As DNA, the CDR3 is TGTGCCAGCAGTTTAGTAGACAATCAGCCCCAGCATTTT.

The rearrangement joins TRBV19 to TRBJ2-7, with 7 positions matching TRBD1. CDR1 LNHDA and CDR2 SQIVND come from the germline V gene (reference sequence). With V trimmed by 3 bases and J by 2 bases, 13 bases remained unmatched. This CDR3 region has 17 residues. CDR3 sequence: CASSILYGAQGAYEQYF. In DNA form, the CDR3 reads TGTGCCAGTAGTATCCTCTACGGTGCGCAGGGGGCCTACGAGCAGTACTTC. The full variable domain, rest sourced from reference TRBV19 and TRBJ2-7, is DGGITQSPKYLFRKEGQNVTLSCEQNLNHDAMYWYRQDPGQGLRLIYYSQIVNDFQKGDIAEGYSVSREKKESFPLTVTSAQKNPTAFYLCASSILYGAQGAYEQYFGPGTRLTVT.

V and J are TRBV11-2 and TRBJ2-7; TRBD1 aligns across 10 bases. Germline lookup yields CDR1 SGHAT and CDR2 FQNNGV. V lost 3 bases and J lost 2; bases outside the gene matches: 1. This CDR3 is built from 14 residues. CDR3 bases: TGTGCCAGCAGCTTTGACAGGGGGCCCTACGAGCAGTACTTC. This sequence encodes CASSFDRGPYEQYF.

This sequence joins TRBV5-4 and TRBJ1-4, with D possibly being TRBD1 (6 bases). Germline V CDR1 and CDR2: SGHNT, YYREEE (reference sequence). Trimming cost V 3 bases and J 5 bases, with 17 bases left between them. The CDR3 runs to 16 residues. In nucleotides, the CDR3 is TGTGCCAGCAGCTCGGGGGGCGGGGCTATAAATGAAAAACTGTTTTTT. It yields the protein CASSSGGGAINEKLFF.

The J gene is TRBJ2-2, the V gene TRBV5-4; D gene ambiguous. This CDR3 comprises 14 residues. Per the germline V gene, CDR1 is SGHNT and CDR2 is YYREEE (reference sequence). Between the trimmed V and J ends, which lost 0 bases and 1 base, there was a span of 4 bases. This CDR3 reads CASSLAENTGELFF. CDR3 nucleotide sequence: TGTGCCAGCAGCTTGGCTGAGAACACCGGGGAGCTGTTTTTT.

The chain couples TRBV5-4 to TRBJ1-1, with TRBD1 identical over 8 bases. V shed 6 bases and J 5 bases; nucleotides not matched to a gene: 6. Per germline, CDR1 SGHNT and CDR2 YYREEE (reference sequence). There are 13 residues in the CDR3. CDR3 loop: CASNDRGGTEAFF. CDR3 sequence (DNA): TGTGCCAGCAACGACAGGGGAGGGACTGAAGCTTTCTTT.

The chain recombines TRBV5-1 with TRBJ2-1; 10 bases are shared with TRBD2. J was trimmed by 5 bases and V by 0 bases; bases with no gene match: 2. The germline gives CDR1 SGHRS, CDR2 YFSETQ. The CDR3 totals 15 residues. DNA for the CDR3: TGCGCCAGCAGCTTGGTACTAGCGGGGAACAATGAGCAGTTCTTC. Amino acid sequence: CASSLVLAGNNEQFF. Together with reference TRBV5-1 and TRBJ2-1, the CDR3 gives the full variable domain: KAGVTQTPRYLIKTRGQQVTLSCSPISGHRSVSWYQQTPGQGLQFLFEYFSETQRNKGNFPGRFSGRQFSNSRSEMNVSTLELGDSALYLCASSLVLAGNNEQFFGPGTRLTVL.

The V call is TRBV5-4, the J call TRBJ2-5; a weak D match, TRBD1 (5 bases). The CDR3 consists of 15 residues. Trimming pared 1 base from V and 2 bases from J, leaving 12 bases between. Per germline, CDR1 SGHNT and CDR2 YYREEE (reference sequence). The CDR3 here is CASSLMSGKQETQYF. DNA of the CDR3: TGTGCCAGCAGCTTGATGTCAGGGAAGCAAGAGACCCAGTACTTC.

The chain joins TRBV6-1 to TRBJ1-5; D unclear. This CDR3 is 13 amino acids long. Trimming left V 7 bases short and J 3 bases short, with 10 bases between. Germline assignment: CDR1 MNHNS and CDR2 SASEGT. The CDR3 DNA reads as TGTGCCAGCATTAGCACACTCAATCAGCCCCAGCATTTT. This encodes CASISTLNQPQHF.